This TCR beta chain derives from a study of tumor-infiltrating lymphocytes in primary liver carcinoma. Study-wide points: Pairs comparing tumor with adjacent tissue or blood overlapped less than pairs drawn from tumor regions.

Using a constant-region primer together with ProtoScript II reverse transcriptase, TCR beta cDNA was made from around 0.55 ug of total RNA. ARM-PCR, slightly modified, supplied the TCR beta libraries through three nested multiplex PCR rounds. A C-beta reverse primer and TRBV1-TRBV30 forward primers served in each of the first two PCR rounds, at 9 to 10 cycles apiece. Each CDR3 protein gets one entry after TCRdb re-called the multiplex PCR reads with MiXCR. The sample holds 300,000 to 350,000 distinct CDR3 sequences, 50% to 60% seen once. The germline V gene encodes CDR1 SGHAT and CDR2 FQDESV (reference sequence). The CDR3 length is 13 residues. Unsorted whole blood supplied the blood RNA, and germline DNA was isolated too. Surgery was preceded by the collection of about 3.6 milliliters of peripheral blood. With regard to this clonotype: Its antigen remains unknown. Relative to the germline gene, one junction end is altered; a read error may explain this.

Sequencing was performed on peripheral blood. The receptor's source is a young woman with primary liver carcinoma and hepatitis B virus infection. The chain is built from TRBV11-1 and TRBJ2-5, with 9 bases matching TRBD1. The CDR3 DNA follows: TGTGGCAGCGAGGGACAGGGACAAGAGACCCAGCACTTC. It yields the protein CGSEGQGQETQHF.